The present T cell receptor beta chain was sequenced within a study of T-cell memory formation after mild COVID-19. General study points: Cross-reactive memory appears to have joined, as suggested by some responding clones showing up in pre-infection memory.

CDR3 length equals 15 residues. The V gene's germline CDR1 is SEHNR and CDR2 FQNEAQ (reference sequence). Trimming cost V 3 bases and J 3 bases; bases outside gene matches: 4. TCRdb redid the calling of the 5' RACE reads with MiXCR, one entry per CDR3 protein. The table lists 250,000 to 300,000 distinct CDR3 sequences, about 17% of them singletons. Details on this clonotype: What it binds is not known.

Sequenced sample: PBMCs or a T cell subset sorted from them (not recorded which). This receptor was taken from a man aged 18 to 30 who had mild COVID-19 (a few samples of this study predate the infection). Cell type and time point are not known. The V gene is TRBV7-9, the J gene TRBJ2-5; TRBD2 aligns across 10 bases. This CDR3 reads CASSLWLAGEETQYF. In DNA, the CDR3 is TGTGCCAGCAGCTTGTGGCTAGCGGGGGAAGAGACCCAGTACTTC.